This TCR beta chain was captured by sequencing in a study of cytomegalovirus exposure and HLA in healthy donors. V shed 5 bases and J shed 4 bases, with 6 bases lying between them. This CDR3 is 13 amino acids long. CDR1 is SGHAT and CDR2 is FQNNGV in the germline V gene. It was with 60 Vbeta and 13 Jbeta primers that the PCR ran. The assay was immunoSEQ multiplex PCR, and TCRdb's table has in-frame clones only and misses some. This sample has 95,000 to 150,000 clones, with over 80% found just once. The chain combines TRBV11-2 with TRBJ2-6; no clear D. The source material was PBMCs. The sequence was obtained from a man aged 30 to 45 in good health and CMV-seronegative. CDR3 sequence: CASSPPGANVLTF. In DNA form, the CDR3 reads TGTGCCAGCAGCCCCCCGGGGGCCAACGTCCTGACTTTC.